This T cell receptor beta chain derives from a study of blood T cells in healthy people across ages. V shed 3 bases and J 4 bases; nucleotides not matched to a gene: 8. This CDR3 comprises 14 residues. Germline assignment: CDR1 GTSNPN and CDR2 SVGIG (reference sequence). Sample-barcoded 5' priming and a J-beta primer mix drove a second PCR of roughly 7 to 11 cycles. TCRdb reprocessed the 5' RACE reads with MiXCR, giving one entry per CDR3 protein. This table has roughly 1,700,000 distinct CDR3 sequences, 28% appearing once. The source material was blood. The chain couples TRBV30 to TRBJ1-1; 7 bases line up with TRBD1. The sequence derives from a woman aged 25-40 years in good health. The CDR3 nucleotides are TGTGCCTGGAGAGACAGGGTCGGCGGCACTGAAGCTTTCTTT. Its protein product is CAWRDRVGGTEAFF.